The rows below give T cell receptor beta chains drawn from one sample of a study of radiation and T cells in renal cell carcinoma. TCRdb's copy holds only in-frame clones and misses some; the assay was immunoSEQ multiplex PCR. The sample consists of 70,000 to 80,000 clones, just over 85% of them appearing once. Sequencing used blood, obtained from a patient whose treatment included radiotherapy and nephrectomy. The origin of the receptors is a woman aged 45-65 years with renal cell carcinoma. CDR3s include the opening cysteine and the closing phenylalanine or tryptophan. Each record gives: clone size, V gene, J gene, D gene, CDR3 protein, CDR3 DNA. A D gene is named only where the DNA matches it firmly. For some rows the clone size is stated as once, few or many, or as a class when expanded; others skip it.

clone_size: -
v_call: TRBV5-1
j_call: TRBJ2-7
d_call: TRBD1
cdr3_aa: CASSFGQGAHEQYF
cdr3_nt: TGCGCCAGCAGCTTCGGACAGGGGGCCCACGAGCAGTACTTC

clone_size: -
v_call: TRBV19
j_call: TRBJ1-1
d_call: TRBD1
cdr3_aa: CASRKDRGNTEAFF
cdr3_nt: TGTGCCAGTAGGAAAGACAGGGGGAACACTGAAGCTTTCTTT

clone_size: once
v_call: TRBV7-8
j_call: TRBJ2-1
d_call: TRBD1
cdr3_aa: CASSPGTGFYHEQFF
cdr3_nt: TGTGCCAGCAGCCCCGGGACAGGGTTTTACCATGAGCAGTTCTTC

clone_size: -
v_call: TRBV9
j_call: TRBJ1-1
d_call: TRBD1
cdr3_aa: CASGTEDRGPDTEAFF
cdr3_nt: TGTGCCAGCGGCACCGAGGACAGGGGGCCAGACACTGAAGCTTTCTTT

clone_size: -
v_call: TRBV6-5
j_call: TRBJ1-1
d_call: -
cdr3_aa: CASRDWTAGAFF
cdr3_nt: TGTGCCAGCAGGGACTGGACTGCTGGGGCTTTCTTT

clone_size: -
v_call: TRBV5-1
j_call: TRBJ2-5
d_call: TRBD1
cdr3_aa: CAIPSPQGAETQYF
cdr3_nt: TGCGCCATCCCGTCTCCCCAGGGGGCAGAGACCCAGTACTTC

clone_size: -
v_call: TRBV4-3
j_call: TRBJ1-6
d_call: -
cdr3_aa: CASSQEGQTLNSPLHF
cdr3_nt: TGCGCCAGCAGCCAAGAAGGACAGACCCTTAATTCACCCCTCCACTTT

clone_size: once
v_call: TRBV27
j_call: TRBJ2-6
d_call: -
cdr3_aa: CASRLGPPKGANVLTF
cdr3_nt: TGTGCCAGCCGATTGGGCCCCCCGAAGGGGGCCAACGTCCTGACTTTC

clone_size: -
v_call: TRBV29-1
j_call: TRBJ1-1
d_call: -
cdr3_aa: CSVEEGRGFF
cdr3_nt: TGCAGCGTTGAAGAAGGGAGAGGTTTCTTT

clone_size: -
v_call: TRBV4-3
j_call: TRBJ1-3
d_call: TRBD1
cdr3_aa: CASSPGQERGNTIYF
cdr3_nt: TGCGCCAGCAGCCCCGGACAGGAGAGGGGAAACACCATATATTTT

clone_size: -
v_call: TRBV9
j_call: TRBJ1-1
d_call: -
cdr3_aa: CASSVARGDTEAFF
cdr3_nt: TGTGCCAGCAGCGTAGCCAGAGGGGACACTGAAGCTTTCTTT

clone_size: -
v_call: TRBV20-1
j_call: TRBJ1-2
d_call: -
cdr3_aa: CSARVQYGYTF
cdr3_nt: TGCAGTGCTAGAGTGCAGTATGGCTACACCTTC

clone_size: -
v_call: TRBV19
j_call: TRBJ1-5
d_call: TRBD1
cdr3_aa: CASSTARGTGYSNQPQHF
cdr3_nt: TGTGCCAGTAGTACTGCCAGGGGGACAGGTTATAGCAATCAGCCCCAGCATTTT

clone_size: -
v_call: TRBV10-3
j_call: TRBJ2-5
d_call: -
cdr3_aa: CAISEGGDSRETQYF
cdr3_nt: TGTGCCATCAGTGAAGGGGGGGACTCAAGGGAGACCCAGTACTTC

clone_size: -
v_call: TRBV15
j_call: TRBJ1-2
d_call: -
cdr3_aa: CATSTHQGYGYTF
cdr3_nt: TGTGCCACCAGCACGCATCAGGGGTATGGCTACACCTTC

clone_size: -
v_call: TRBV6-1
j_call: TRBJ2-5
d_call: -
cdr3_aa: CASSELWGETQYF
cdr3_nt: TGTGCCAGCAGTGAGCTTTGGGGGGAGACCCAGTACTTC

clone_size: -
v_call: TRBV29-1
j_call: TRBJ2-7
d_call: -
cdr3_aa: CSVESGRVEEQYF
cdr3_nt: TGCAGCGTTGAAAGCGGCAGGGTGGAGGAGCAGTACTTC

clone_size: -
v_call: TRBV6-1
j_call: TRBJ1-1
d_call: -
cdr3_aa: CASSPNRRRTEAFF
cdr3_nt: TGTGCCAGCAGTCCGAACAGGCGCCGCACTGAAGCTTTCTTT

clone_size: once
v_call: TRBV19
j_call: TRBJ2-5
d_call: TRBD2
cdr3_aa: CASSTNQLAGSQETQYF
cdr3_nt: TGTGCCAGTAGTACGAACCAACTAGCGGGAAGTCAAGAGACCCAGTACTTC

clone_size: -
v_call: TRBV25-1
j_call: TRBJ2-3
d_call: -
cdr3_aa: CASSGGQGSTDTQYF
cdr3_nt: TGTGCCAGCAGTGGGGGTCAGGGGTCAACAGATACGCAGTATTTT

clone_size: few
v_call: TRBV7-2
j_call: TRBJ1-5
d_call: -
cdr3_aa: CASSLDRDQPQHF
cdr3_nt: TGTGCCAGCAGCTTAGACAGGGATCAGCCCCAGCATTTT

clone_size: -
v_call: TRBV6-5
j_call: TRBJ2-1
d_call: -
cdr3_aa: CASSYSRVGNEQFF
cdr3_nt: TGTGCCAGCAGTTACTCGAGGGTTGGGAATGAGCAGTTCTTC

clone_size: -
v_call: TRBV19
j_call: TRBJ1-2
d_call: -
cdr3_aa: CASSIGDNFYGYTF
cdr3_nt: TGTGCCAGTAGTATAGGAGATAACTTCTATGGCTACACCTTC

clone_size: -
v_call: TRBV6-7
j_call: TRBJ1-2
d_call: TRBD1
cdr3_aa: CASSYSRGRRGYTF
cdr3_nt: TGTGCCAGCAGTTACTCTAGGGGGCGAAGGGGCTACACCTTC

clone_size: -
v_call: TRBV5-6
j_call: TRBJ2-7
d_call: TRBD2
cdr3_aa: CASAGLAGGQRDEQYF
cdr3_nt: TGTGCCAGCGCAGGACTAGCGGGGGGGCAGCGGGACGAGCAGTACTTC

clone_size: -
v_call: TRBV19
j_call: TRBJ2-3
d_call: -
cdr3_aa: CASSTNPWATDTQYF
cdr3_nt: TGTGCCAGTAGTACGAATCCGTGGGCCACAGATACGCAGTATTTT

clone_size: -
v_call: TRBV7-2
j_call: TRBJ2-4
d_call: TRBD2
cdr3_aa: CASSETSGGFKNIQYF
cdr3_nt: TGTGCCAGCAGCGAGACTAGCGGGGGTTTCAAAAACATTCAGTACTTC

clone_size: -
v_call: TRBV5-4
j_call: TRBJ2-1
d_call: -
cdr3_aa: CASSWDSSSYNEQFF
cdr3_nt: TGTGCCAGCAGCTGGGACTCAAGCTCCTACAATGAGCAGTTCTTC

clone_size: -
v_call: TRBV18
j_call: TRBJ2-4
d_call: TRBD1
cdr3_aa: CASSKDGQGGNIQYF
cdr3_nt: TGTGCCAGCTCTAAAGACGGACAGGGCGGAAACATTCAGTACTTC

clone_size: -
v_call: TRBV28
j_call: TRBJ2-7
d_call: TRBD2
cdr3_aa: CASSLSLAGLTYEQYF
cdr3_nt: TGTGCCAGCAGTTTATCTCTAGCGGGACTTACCTACGAGCAGTACTTC

clone_size: -
v_call: TRBV15
j_call: TRBJ2-2
d_call: TRBD1
cdr3_aa: CATSTIGQGATGELFF
cdr3_nt: TGTGCCACCAGCACCATCGGACAGGGGGCAACCGGGGAGCTGTTTTTT

clone_size: -
v_call: TRBV9
j_call: TRBJ2-6
d_call: -
cdr3_aa: CASSVGTTGANVLTF
cdr3_nt: TGTGCCAGCAGCGTAGGAACTACTGGGGCCAACGTCCTGACTTTC